The 30 T cell receptor beta chains reported below all come from one sample, sequenced in a study of T cells in tuberculosis. Produced via immunoSEQ multiplex PCR; TCRdb's table is partial and in-frame only. The sample lists about 43,000 clones, 94% occurring once. Specimen: PBMCs. These TCRs come from a donor aged 10-29 years with latent tuberculosis or without tuberculosis infection. Some clones in this sample may be carry-over from other donors' samples.

This clone was observed once. The gene calls are TRBV7-9 and TRBJ2-7; the D gene is possibly TRBD1 (5 bases). This CDR3 has 13 amino acids. Germline lookup yields CDR1 SEHNR and CDR2 FQNEAQ (reference sequence). Between the trimmed V and J ends, which lost 5 bases and 3 bases, there was a span of 11 bases. In DNA form, the CDR3 reads TGTGCCAGCAGCCGACAGAATTACTACGAGCAGTACTTC. Its protein product is CASSRQNYYEQYF.

This clone was observed once. The chain couples TRBV6-5 to TRBJ2-7; the D gene is possibly TRBD1 (6 bases). The germline CDR1 and CDR2 sequences are MNHEY and SVGAGI. V lost 6 bases and J lost 3, with 18 bases in between. This CDR3 contains 15 residues. DNA for the CDR3: TGTGCCAGCAGCACTCCAGGGGCTAACTTCTACGAGCAGTACTTC. It encodes CASSTPGANFYEQYF.

J is TRBJ1-2 and V is TRBV9; 9 nucleotides line up with TRBD1. The CDR3 extends over 17 amino acids. The V gene's germline CDR1 is SGDLS and CDR2 YYNGEE. Germline trimming cut 2 bases from V and 8 bases from J; bases unmatched to any gene: 16. The CDR3 region has the DNA TGTGCCAGCAGCGTGCTTAGTGGAGAACGGACAGGGGAAGGCTACACCTTC. Amino acids: CASSVLSGERTGEGYTF.

The CDR3 nucleotides read TGTGCCAGCAGCATTCAAAATTCCGGGACAGGGGAGCAGTACTTC. Residues: CASSIQNSGTGEQYF. The rearrangement joins TRBV7-2 to TRBJ2-7; 9 nucleotides align to TRBD1. The CDR3 covers 15 residues. Per germline, CDR1 SGHTA and CDR2 FQGNSA. V dropped 5 bases and J dropped 7; count of bases not matched to a gene: 12.

Judged by abundance, this clone is medium-sized. V is TRBV29-1 and J is TRBJ2-3; 8 bases fit TRBD1. This CDR3 has 16 amino acids. CDR1 and CDR2 (germline): SQVTM, ANQGSEA. The trim removed 1 base at V and 2 bases at J, leaving 8 bases unmatched. CDR3 loop: CSVEGVDQGATDTQYF. In DNA, the CDR3 is TGCAGCGTTGAAGGAGTGGATCAGGGGGCCACAGATACGCAGTATTTT.

The V call is TRBV14, the J call TRBJ2-4; possible D gene TRBD2, 7 bases. V was clipped by 5 bases and J by 9 bases, with 17 bases between them. CDR3 size: 14 residues. Per germline, CDR1 SGHDN and CDR2 FVKESK. CDR3 in amino acids: CASSGGGAGFIQYF. In DNA form, the CDR3 reads TGTGCCAGCAGCGGCGGGGGCGCCGGGTTCATTCAGTACTTC.

CDR3 residues: CASSPILGTSGELFF. The DNA of the CDR3 is TGTGCCAGCAGCCCGATCCTCGGGACTAGCGGGGAGCTGTTTTTT. The chain is built from TRBV7-2 and TRBJ2-2, with 8 bases lining up with TRBD2. Germline loops: CDR1 SGHTA, CDR2 FQGNSA. The CDR3 is 15 residues long. With 5 bases clipped from V and 7 bases from J, the junction kept 9 bases outside the gene matches.

The genes are TRBV27 and TRBJ2-3, with TRBD2 matching 12 bases. CDR3 length: 14 amino acids. V lost 3 bases, J lost 12 bases, and 7 bases stayed unmatched. Germline V gene data show CDR1 as MNHEY and CDR2 as SMNVEV (reference sequence). CDR3 amino acids: CASSFQGLAGPQYF. The CDR3 bases are TGTGCCAGCAGTTTCCAGGGACTAGCGGGTCCTCAGTATTTT.

The chain has TRBV5-6 and TRBJ1-4, with no clear D. CDR1 and CDR2 from the germline V gene are SGHDT and YYEEEE. V dropped 0 bases and J dropped 10 bases, with 25 bases sitting between them. The CDR3 consists of 18 residues. CDR3 sequence: CASSLGHVRAGKGAKLFF. The CDR3 coding sequence is TGTGCCAGCAGCTTGGGCCACGTACGGGCGGGAAAAGGTGCAAAACTGTTTTTT.

The CDR3 bases are TGCGCCAGCAGCTTGTCTGGCGGGAGGGTCGATGAGCAGTTCTTC. Protein: CASSLSGGRVDEQFF. The chain couples TRBV5-1 to TRBJ2-1, with 9 bases that match TRBD2. J was trimmed by 8 bases and V by 1 base; bases with no gene match: 7. The germline CDR1 and CDR2 sequences are SGHRS and YFSETQ. This CDR3 has 15 residues.

The chain has TRBV4-3 and TRBJ1-4; D perhaps matches TRBD1 (5 bases). Trimming removed 3 bases at V and 12 bases at J, with 20 bases between. Looked up from germline, CDR1 is LGHNA and CDR2 is YSLEER. This CDR3 comprises 15 residues. The CDR3 protein is CASSHDWGLKSELFF. The CDR3 DNA reads TGCGCCAGCAGCCACGACTGGGGACTAAAAAGTGAACTGTTTTTT.

The J gene is TRBJ2-1, the V gene TRBV4-3; D may be TRBD2 (6 bases). CDR3 length: 17 residues. V gave up 0 bases and J gave up 3 bases, with 15 bases separating them. Germline CDR1 reads LGHNA; CDR2 reads YSLEER. DNA of the CDR3: TGCGCCAGCAGCCAAGAACGGGGCGGGGATAGCTACAATGAGCAGTTCTTC. Translated, it gives CASSQERGGDSYNEQFF.

This clone is a singleton in its sample. The rearrangement uses TRBV5-6 and TRBJ2-3, with D tentatively TRBD2 (6 bases). The germline V and J ends were trimmed by 4 bases and 0 bases, with 15 bases remaining between them. Germline CDR1 reads SGHDT; CDR2 reads YYEEEE. CDR3 size: 16 residues. CDR3 residues: CASSPGTFPSTDTQYF. The DNA of the CDR3 is TGTGCCAGCAGCCCCGGGACTTTCCCAAGCACAGATACGCAGTATTTT. Variable domain in full (rest from reference TRBV5-6 and TRBJ2-3): DAGVTQSPTHLIKTRGQQVTLRCSPKSGHDTVSWYQQALGQGPQFIFQYYEEEERQRGNFPDRFSGHQFPNYSSELNVNALLLGDSALYLCASSPGTFPSTDTQYFGPGTRLTVL.

This CDR3 reads CASSQDLSKQGANTGELFF. The CDR3 DNA reads as TGCGCCAGCAGCCAAGATTTGTCTAAACAGGGGGCGAACACCGGGGAGCTGTTTTTT. The chain is built from TRBV4-3 and TRBJ2-2; 8 bases align to TRBD1. Germline trimming cut 0 bases from V and 0 bases from J; bases unmatched to any gene: 9. The germline V gene encodes CDR1 LGHNA and CDR2 YSLEER. The CDR3 loop spans 19 amino acids.

This clone was detected once. The CDR3 nucleotides are TGTGCCAGTACCCCCTGGGGGCTTAGCTCCTACAATGAGCAGTTCTTC. It is translated as CASTPWGLSSYNEQFF. This chain uses TRBV19 with TRBJ2-1, with D possibly being TRBD1 (6 bases). This CDR3 has 16 residues. The V gene's germline CDR1 is LNHDA and CDR2 SQIVND (reference sequence). V dropped 7 bases and J dropped 0 bases, with 16 bases sitting between them.

This chain connects TRBV6-6 to TRBJ1-3, with D maybe TRBD1 (5 bases). The germline V gene encodes CDR1 MNHNY and CDR2 SVGAGI (reference sequence). The CDR3 is made up of 16 amino acids. V was pared by 3 bases and J by 4 bases, with 16 bases between. CDR3: CASSYRRQGEGNTIYF. For the CDR3, the DNA is TGTGCCAGCAGTTATCGAAGGCAGGGCGAAGGAAACACCATATATTTT.

The chain carries TRBV7-2 and TRBJ1-1; maybe TRBD1 (6 bases). Trimming took off 4 bases at V and 6 bases at J, with 15 bases between the two ends. The CDR3 has 14 amino acids. Germline assignment: CDR1 SGHTA and CDR2 FQGNSA. The CDR3 bases are TGTGCCAGCAGCTCCGGACCACAGGGCCCTGAAGCTTTCTTT. Translated, it gives CASSSGPQGPEAFF.

The gene calls are TRBV6-1 and TRBJ1-2, with D perhaps matching TRBD1 (5 bases). Germline V CDR1 and CDR2: MNHNS, SASEGT. This CDR3 contains 14 residues. Deletions cut 2 bases from V and 4 bases from J, with 11 bases between. CDR3 coding DNA: TGTGCCAGCAGTGAATGGCAGGGCGCCTATGGCTACACCTTC. Translating gives CASSEWQGAYGYTF.

The V call is TRBV28, the J call TRBJ1-2; 8 bases line up with TRBD1. Germline V gives CDR1 MDHEN, CDR2 SYDVKM. The V segment lost 7 bases and the J segment 6 bases; nucleotides outside the gene matches: 10. This CDR3 region has 14 residues. The CDR3 DNA is TGTGCCAGCAAAATTCAGGGGGCGTGGGATGGCTACACCTTC. As protein: CASKIQGAWDGYTF.

This rearrangement joins TRBV10-3 to TRBJ2-1, with D unclear. This CDR3 contains 12 residues. The germline V gene has CDR1 ENHRY and CDR2 SYGVKD. Trimming pared 3 bases from V and 7 bases from J, leaving 7 bases between. CDR3 amino acids: CAISENGNEQFF. The CDR3 region has the DNA TGTGCCATCAGTGAAAACGGGAATGAGCAGTTCTTC.

V and J are TRBV28 and TRBJ2-2, with D possibly TRBD1 on 5 matching bases. Germline CDR1 and CDR2: MDHEN and SYDVKM. The CDR3 sequence is 15 residues long. V shed 4 bases and J shed 6 bases, with 15 bases lying between them. This CDR3 is CASSWFRQGAGELFF. The CDR3 DNA is TGTGCCAGCAGTTGGTTTCGCCAGGGCGCCGGGGAGCTGTTTTTT.

CDR3 in amino acids: CASSPDRNKYEQYF. DNA for the CDR3: TGTGCCAGCTCCCCAGACAGAAACAAGTATGAGCAGTACTTC. The chain links TRBV18 to TRBJ2-7, with D possibly matching TRBD1 (5 bases). CDR3 length: 14 residues. Germline CDR1 KGHSH, CDR2 LQKENI. Trimming stripped 6 bases from V and 7 bases from J, with 19 bases between. Together with reference TRBV18 and TRBJ2-7, the CDR3 gives the full variable domain: NAGVMQNPRHLVRRRGQEARLRCSPMKGHSHVYWYRQLPEEGLKFMVYLQKENIIDESGMPKERFSAEFPKEGPSILRIQQVVRGDSAAYFCASSPDRNKYEQYFGPGTRLTVT.

The chain links TRBV5-1 to TRBJ2-1, with a weak D call TRBD2 (5 bases). Trimming left V 5 bases short and J 4 bases short, with 13 bases between. Germline V gene data show CDR1 as SGHRS and CDR2 as YFSETQ. The CDR3 contains 14 residues. CDR3 in amino acids: CASRNQAGYNEQFF. The CDR3 nucleotides are TGCGCCAGCAGAAACCAGGCGGGTTACAATGAGCAGTTCTTC.

V is TRBV5-4 and J is TRBJ2-2; 12 bases agree with TRBD1. CDR3 size: 17 residues. CDR1 and CDR2 (germline): SGHNT, YYREEE (reference sequence). V lost 3 bases and J lost 6; bases outside the gene matches: 9. Written as DNA, the CDR3 is TGTGCCAGCAGCTCGGGACAGGGGGCAATTTACGCCGGGGAGCTGTTTTTT. Translation: CASSSGQGAIYAGELFF.

This chain joins TRBV4-2 and TRBJ1-2, with a possible D match to TRBD1 (6 bases). The germline gives CDR1 LGHNA, CDR2 YNFKEQ. This CDR3 has 15 residues. Trimming stripped 1 base from V and 4 bases from J, with 13 bases between. CDR3 DNA sequence: TGTGCCAGCAGCCAAGCGGGGGGGGCAGGCTATGGCTACACCTTC. It is translated as CASSQAGGAGYGYTF.

J is TRBJ1-2 and V is TRBV27; D ambiguous. Germline V gene data show CDR1 as MNHEY and CDR2 as SMNVEV (reference sequence). The CDR3 is 13 amino acids. V was clipped by 2 bases and J by 6 bases, with 10 bases between them. CDR3 in amino acids: CASSLRVQNGYTF. CDR3 coding DNA: TGTGCCAGCAGTTTACGGGTTCAGAATGGCTACACCTTC.

The chain links TRBV6-1 to TRBJ2-2; perhaps TRBD1 as D (6 bases). Germline lookup yields CDR1 MNHNS and CDR2 SASEGT. Trimming took off 8 bases at V and 8 bases at J, with 9 bases between the two ends. The CDR3 is 11 amino acids. Here the CDR3 reads CASYTGGELFF. The DNA for the CDR3 is TGTGCCAGCTATACAGGGGGGGAGCTGTTTTTT.

The rearrangement links TRBV4-3 to TRBJ1-5; D perhaps matches TRBD1 (6 bases). V lost 1 base and J lost 4, with 11 bases in between. The CDR3 contains 15 residues. CDR1 is LGHNA and CDR2 is YSLEER in the germline V gene. The CDR3 is CASSQATGFNQPQHF. DNA of the CDR3: TGCGCCAGCAGCCAAGCAACAGGGTTTAATCAGCCCCAGCATTTT.

The J gene is TRBJ1-3, the V gene TRBV7-3, with D possibly TRBD1 on 5 matching bases. CDR3 size: 17 residues. Trimming stripped 5 bases from V and 0 bases from J, with 17 bases between. CDR1 SGHTA and CDR2 FQGTGA come from the germline V gene. The CDR3 is CASSPRRRGTSGNTIYF. Here the CDR3 DNA reads TGTGCCAGCAGCCCCCGTCGCCGGGGGACCTCTGGAAACACCATATATTTT.

This clone was found once. The J gene is TRBJ1-4, the V gene TRBV19, with D hard to call. From germline, CDR1 is LNHDA and CDR2 SQIVND (reference sequence). Trimming took 5 bases from V and 8 from J, leaving 21 bases between them. The CDR3 is 16 residues long. This chain's CDR3 is CASSPPGFKAREKLFF. CDR3 bases: TGTGCCAGTAGTCCCCCCGGTTTCAAAGCACGCGAAAAACTGTTTTTT.